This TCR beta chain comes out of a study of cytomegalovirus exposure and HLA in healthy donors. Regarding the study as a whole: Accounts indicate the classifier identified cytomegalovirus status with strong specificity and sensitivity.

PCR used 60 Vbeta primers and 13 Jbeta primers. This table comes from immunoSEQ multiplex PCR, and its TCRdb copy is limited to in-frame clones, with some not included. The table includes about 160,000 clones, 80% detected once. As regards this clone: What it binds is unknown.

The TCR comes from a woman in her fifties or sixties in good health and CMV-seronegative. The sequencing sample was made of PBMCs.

CDR3 amino acids: CASSPSGASTDTQYF. The CDR3 DNA sequence: TGTGCCAGCAGTCCTAGCGGGGCTAGCACAGATACGCAGTATTTT. V and J are TRBV7-2 and TRBJ2-3; TRBD2 matches 9 bases. In germline, CDR1 is SGHTA, CDR2 FQGNSA. This CDR3 spans 15 amino acids. V was clipped by 6 bases and J by 0 bases; unmatched bases: 4.